This T cell receptor beta chain was observed in a study of blood T cell repertoires in COVID-19 (dated by TCRdb to the early 2020s). Describing the broader study: Samples from collaborators originated in the United States, Italy and Spain and spanned both the acute and convalescent phases of COVID-19. The material from the prospective study consisted of cDNA or gDNA derived from T cells, B-cell-depleted T cells, or PBMCs. Deeply sampled blood TCRbeta repertoires from subjects exposed to, actively infected with, or recovered from COVID-19 were included in the dataset. A freely available public database, intended as a resource for researchers studying the immune response to SARS-CoV-2, is where the repertoires were released. The samples were drawn from the first 160 participants of the ongoing ImmuneRACE study and from some 1,300 subjects provided by 6 global collaborators. Sample metadata almost always included a de-identified subject ID, COVID-19 status, age in years and sex. Where available, HLA class I and class II types were obtained from metadata supplied by the sample provider rather than from assay-based typing.

TCRbeta CDR3 regions were amplified from genomic DNA by means of the immunoSEQ Assay, a bias-controlled multiplex PCR. Regarding the original processing steps: Nucleated cell counts per sample were estimated from amplification of reference gene primers within the assay. To quantify the absolute abundance of each unique TCRbeta CDR3 rearrangement, sequence reads were collapsed and filtered. For each sample, productive Simpson clonality was calculated by taking the square root of Simpson's diversity index across productive rearrangements. Sourced from immuneACCESS, this table was stored by TCRdb with only in-frame sequences that have V and J called. A share of the clones is absent; for the studies checked, an unresolved V gene accounts for under half, and the remainder has no known explanation. V, J and clone size reflect that table, while D and trimming were determined from the DNA. The sample contains about 280,000 clones, roughly 90% of them found a single time. Clones ranked in the top ten supply about 2.2% of the sample.

About this clone: Its target antigen remains unknown. Base qualities are missing; no much larger clone stands one base away.

Samples from volunteer blood donors who had recovered from COVID-19 were contributed by a second Seattle source. Each collaborating institution followed its own protocols to collect whole blood in K2EDTA tubes. For TCRbeta analysis, collaborators shipped samples in one of three forms: frozen whole blood, isolated PBMCs, or DNA extracted from either of those sample types. General conclusions and limits of the study: The quantity of clinical and demographic metadata differed by source and by participant and was supplied without curation.

Based on the germline V gene, the CDR1 and CDR2 sequences are MNHEY and SVGAGI. V trim: 7 bases; J trim: 1 base; unmatched bases: 7. Measured from the cysteine to the phenylalanine, the CDR3 is 14 residues long. Only the CDR3 DNA is retained, 42 bases long and in frame from the first base. The origin of this receptor is a woman between 45 and 65 years old who had recovered from COVID-19. The chain links TRBV6-5 with TRBJ2-7; 7 central bases correspond to TRBD1. The sample taken for sequencing was peripheral blood. CDR3 loop: CASNPTGLSYEQYF. The DNA sequence is TGTGCCAGCAATCCGACAGGGCTGTCCTACGAGCAGTACTTC.